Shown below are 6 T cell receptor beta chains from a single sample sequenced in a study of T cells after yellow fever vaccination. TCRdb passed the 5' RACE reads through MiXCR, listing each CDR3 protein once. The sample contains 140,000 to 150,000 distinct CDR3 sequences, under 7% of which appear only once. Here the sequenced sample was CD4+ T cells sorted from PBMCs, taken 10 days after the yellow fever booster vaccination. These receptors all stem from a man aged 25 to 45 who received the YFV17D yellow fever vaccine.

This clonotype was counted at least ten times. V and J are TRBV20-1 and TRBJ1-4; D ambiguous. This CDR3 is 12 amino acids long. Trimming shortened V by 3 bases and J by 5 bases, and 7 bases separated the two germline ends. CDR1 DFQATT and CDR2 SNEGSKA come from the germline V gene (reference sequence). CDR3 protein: CSARVRNEKLFF. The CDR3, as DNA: TGCAGTGCTAGGGTTAGAAATGAAAAACTGTTTTTT.

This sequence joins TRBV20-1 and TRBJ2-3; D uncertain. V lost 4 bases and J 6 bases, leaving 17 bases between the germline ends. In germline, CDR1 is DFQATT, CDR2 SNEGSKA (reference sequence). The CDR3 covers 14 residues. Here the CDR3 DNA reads TGCAGTGCTACAGCTCCCGTCGTGGGGGATACGCAGTATTTT. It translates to CSATAPVVGDTQYF.

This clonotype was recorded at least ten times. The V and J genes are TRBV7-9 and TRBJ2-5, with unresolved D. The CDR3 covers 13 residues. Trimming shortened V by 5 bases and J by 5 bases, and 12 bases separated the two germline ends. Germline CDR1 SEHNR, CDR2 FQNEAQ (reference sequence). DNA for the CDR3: TGTGCCAGCAGCCTCCTCAACGGGGAGACCCAGTACTTC. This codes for CASSLLNGETQYF.

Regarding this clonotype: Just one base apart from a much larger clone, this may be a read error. CDR3 nucleotides: TGTGCCAGCAGAATCTGTACAGATCAGCCCCAGCATTTT. It specifies CASRICTDQPQHF. This chain joins TRBV6-2 or TRBV6-3 and TRBJ1-5, with D unclear. Looked up from germline, CDR1 is MNHEY and CDR2 is SVGEGT. The germline V and J ends were trimmed by 6 bases and 5 bases, with 11 bases remaining between them. The CDR3 covers 13 residues.

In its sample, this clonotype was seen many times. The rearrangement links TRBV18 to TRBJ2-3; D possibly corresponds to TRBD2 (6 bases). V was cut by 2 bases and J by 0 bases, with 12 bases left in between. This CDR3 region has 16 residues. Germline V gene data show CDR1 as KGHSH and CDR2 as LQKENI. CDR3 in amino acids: CASSPTSSASTDTQYF. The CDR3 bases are TGTGCCAGCTCACCAACTAGCTCCGCTAGCACAGATACGCAGTATTTT.

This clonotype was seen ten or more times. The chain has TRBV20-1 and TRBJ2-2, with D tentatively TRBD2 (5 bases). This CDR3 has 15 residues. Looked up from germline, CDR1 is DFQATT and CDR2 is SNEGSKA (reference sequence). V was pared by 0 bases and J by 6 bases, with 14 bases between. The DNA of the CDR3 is TGCAGTGCTAGAGATCCGTCTTCGGGGTCCGGGGAGCTGTTTTTT. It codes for CSARDPSSGSGELFF.